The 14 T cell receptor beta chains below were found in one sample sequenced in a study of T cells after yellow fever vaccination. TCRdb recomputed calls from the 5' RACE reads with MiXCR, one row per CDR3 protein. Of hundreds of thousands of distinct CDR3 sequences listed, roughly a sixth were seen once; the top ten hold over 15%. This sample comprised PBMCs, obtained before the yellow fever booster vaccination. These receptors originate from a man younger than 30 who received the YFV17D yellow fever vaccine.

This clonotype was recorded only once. The CDR3 DNA reads as TGTGCCAGCAAAGTGGAGGGGAATCAGCCCCAGCATTTT. As protein: CASKVEGNQPQHF. The genes are TRBV2 and TRBJ1-5; tentatively, D is TRBD1 (5 bases). With 7 bases removed from V and 4 bases from J, the gap between germline ends came to 11 bases. CDR1 is SNHLY and CDR2 is FYNNEI in the germline V gene. There are 13 residues in the CDR3.

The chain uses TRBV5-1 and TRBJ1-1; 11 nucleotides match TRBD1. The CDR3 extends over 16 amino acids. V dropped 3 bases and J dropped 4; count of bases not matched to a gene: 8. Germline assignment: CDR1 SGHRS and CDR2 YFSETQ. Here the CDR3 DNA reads TGCGCCAGCAGCTGGCGATCCGGGACAGGGGGCACTGAAGCTTTCTTT. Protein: CASSWRSGTGGTEAFF.

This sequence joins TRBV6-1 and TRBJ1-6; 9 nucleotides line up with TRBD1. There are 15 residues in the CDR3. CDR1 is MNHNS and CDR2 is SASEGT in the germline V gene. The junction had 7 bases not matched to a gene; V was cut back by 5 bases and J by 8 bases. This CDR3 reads CASSRDRVSDSPLHF. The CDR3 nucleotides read TGTGCCAGCAGTCGGGACAGGGTATCGGATTCACCCCTCCACTTT.

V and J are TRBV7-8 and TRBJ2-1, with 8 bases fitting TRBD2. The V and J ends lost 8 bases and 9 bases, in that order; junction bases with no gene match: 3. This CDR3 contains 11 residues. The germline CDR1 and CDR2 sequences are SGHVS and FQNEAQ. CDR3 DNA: TGTGCCAGCTTCGGGGGGGCTGAGCAGTTCTTC. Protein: CASFGGAEQFF.

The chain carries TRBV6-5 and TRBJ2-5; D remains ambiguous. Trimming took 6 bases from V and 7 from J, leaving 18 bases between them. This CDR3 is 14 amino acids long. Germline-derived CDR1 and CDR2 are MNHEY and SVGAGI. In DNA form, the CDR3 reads TGTGCCAGCAGACCCTGGACGAGGTCGGCGACCCAGTACTTC. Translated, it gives CASRPWTRSATQYF.

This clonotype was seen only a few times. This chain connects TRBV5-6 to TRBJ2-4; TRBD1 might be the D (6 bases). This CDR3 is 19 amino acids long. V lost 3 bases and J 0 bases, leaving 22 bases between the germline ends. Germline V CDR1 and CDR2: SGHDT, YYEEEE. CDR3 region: CASSSDRIPLRLAKNIQYF. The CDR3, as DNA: TGTGCCAGCAGCTCCGACAGGATCCCACTAAGACTAGCCAAAAACATTCAGTACTTC.

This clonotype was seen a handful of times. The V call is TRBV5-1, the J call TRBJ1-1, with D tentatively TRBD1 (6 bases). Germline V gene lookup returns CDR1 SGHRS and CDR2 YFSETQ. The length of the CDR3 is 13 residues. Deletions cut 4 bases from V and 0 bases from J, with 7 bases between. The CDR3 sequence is CASSGGMNTEAFF. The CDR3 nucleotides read TGCGCCAGCAGCGGGGGCATGAACACTGAAGCTTTCTTT.

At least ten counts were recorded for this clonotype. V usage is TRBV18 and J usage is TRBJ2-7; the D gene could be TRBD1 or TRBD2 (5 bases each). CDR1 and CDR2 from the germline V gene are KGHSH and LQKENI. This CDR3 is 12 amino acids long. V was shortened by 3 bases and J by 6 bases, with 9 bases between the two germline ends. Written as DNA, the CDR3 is TGTGCCAGCTCACCCGACAGCGGCGAGCAGTACGTC. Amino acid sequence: CASSPDSGEQYV.

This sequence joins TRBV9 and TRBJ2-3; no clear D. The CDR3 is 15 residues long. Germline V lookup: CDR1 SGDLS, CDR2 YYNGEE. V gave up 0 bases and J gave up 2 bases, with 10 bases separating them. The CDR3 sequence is CASSVDGDPTDTQYF. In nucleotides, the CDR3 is TGTGCCAGCAGCGTAGATGGGGATCCCACAGATACGCAGTATTTT.

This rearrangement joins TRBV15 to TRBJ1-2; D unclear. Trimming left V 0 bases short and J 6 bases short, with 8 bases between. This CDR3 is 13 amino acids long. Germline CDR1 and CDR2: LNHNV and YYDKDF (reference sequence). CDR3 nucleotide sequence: TGTGCCACCAGCAGAGATTTGGGGAATGGCTACACCTTC. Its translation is CATSRDLGNGYTF.

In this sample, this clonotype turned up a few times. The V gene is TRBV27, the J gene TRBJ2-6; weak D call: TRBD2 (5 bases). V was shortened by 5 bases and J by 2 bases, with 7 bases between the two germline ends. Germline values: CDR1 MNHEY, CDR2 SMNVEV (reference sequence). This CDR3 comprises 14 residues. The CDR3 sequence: CASSARAGANVLTF. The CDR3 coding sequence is TGTGCCAGCAGTGCGCGGGCTGGGGCCAACGTCCTGACTTTC. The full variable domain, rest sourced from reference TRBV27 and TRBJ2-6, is EAQVTQNPRYLITVTGKKLTVTCSQNMNHEYMSWYRQDPGLGLRQIYYSMNVEVTDKGDVPEGYKVSRKEKRNFPLILESPSPNQTSLYFCASSARAGANVLTFGAGSRLTVL.

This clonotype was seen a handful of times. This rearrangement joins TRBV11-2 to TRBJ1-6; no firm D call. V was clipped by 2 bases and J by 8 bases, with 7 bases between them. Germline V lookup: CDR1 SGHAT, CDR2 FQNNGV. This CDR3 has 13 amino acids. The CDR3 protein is CASSLIVDSPLHF. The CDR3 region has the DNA TGTGCCAGCAGCTTAATTGTGGATTCACCCCTCCACTTT. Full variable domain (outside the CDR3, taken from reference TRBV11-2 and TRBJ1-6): EAGVAQSPRYKIIEKRQSVAFWCNPISGHATLYWYQQILGQGPKLLIQFQNNGVVDDSQLPKDRFSAERLKGVDSTLKIQPAKLEDSAVYLCASSLIVDSPLHFGNGTRLTVT.

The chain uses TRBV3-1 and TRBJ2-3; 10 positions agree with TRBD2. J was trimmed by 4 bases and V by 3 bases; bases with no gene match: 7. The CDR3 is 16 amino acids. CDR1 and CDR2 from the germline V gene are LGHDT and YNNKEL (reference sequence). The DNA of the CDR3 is TGTGCCAGCAGCCAGCGGTGGACTAGCGGCCCAGATACGCAGTATTTT. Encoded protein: CASSQRWTSGPDTQYF.

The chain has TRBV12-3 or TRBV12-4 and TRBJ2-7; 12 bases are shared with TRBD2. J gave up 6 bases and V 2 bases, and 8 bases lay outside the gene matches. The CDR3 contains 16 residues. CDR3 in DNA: TGTGCCAGCAGTTTATGGCTAGCGGGGGGGCACTCCGAGCAGTACTTC. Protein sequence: CASSLWLAGGHSEQYF.